The sequence of this T cell receptor (beta chain) was determined in a study of shared clonotypes between healthy human individuals. Notes on the study in general: Sharing across four donors was seen in 4.5% to 5.5% of naive CD4 clonotypes. Among the subsets, naive ones generally showed larger estimated richness than memory ones.

The V gene lost 5 bases and the J gene lost 13 bases, with 29 bases spanning the gap. The CDR3 extends over 16 amino acids. Per germline, CDR1 MDHEN and CDR2 SYDVKM. Using immunoSEQ multiplex PCR, the repertoire was profiled, and TCRdb retains in-frame clones only, with some absent. The sample includes some 980,000 clones, over 60% seen only once; the top ten take roughly 1.5%. As to this clone: Its antigen is still unknown.

The material sequenced was memory CD4+ T cells sorted from blood. Sample subset: CD45RA-negative fraction. V is TRBV28 and J is TRBJ1-2; tentatively, D is TRBD1 (6 bases). The TCR comes from a man aged 18 to 29 in good health. The CDR3 protein is CASSPPDGGRISPITF. The CDR3 nucleotides are TGTGCCAGCAGTCCCCCGGATGGGGGGCGGATTTCCCCCATCACCTTC.